This T cell receptor (beta chain) was sequenced in a study of blood T cell repertoires in COVID-19. Study-level background: The origin of the acute and convalescent COVID-19 samples was the United States, Italy and Spain. PBMCs, B-cell-depleted T cells, or T cells provided the cDNA or gDNA that made up the material.

In the study's own analysis: Using reference gene primer amplification, nucleated cell counts were estimated. The protocol was immunoSEQ multiplex PCR, while the TCRdb copy is restricted to in-frame clones and leaves out a portion. The V and J calls and clone size are taken from that table; D and trimming were inferred from the DNA. There are 30,000 to 40,000 clones in the sample; approximately 93% occur only once, and roughly 1% lies in the top ten. The V and J ends lost 4 bases and 1 base respectively, with 8 bases between them. The CDR3 contains 14 residues. Germline V lookup: CDR1 LGHDT, CDR2 YNNKEL (reference sequence).

V is TRBV3-1 (or the pseudogene TRBV3-2) and J is TRBJ1-3; D uncertain. The sample comprised peripheral blood. The TCR sequence derives from a male donor with active COVID-19. The CDR3 DNA sequence: TGTGCCAGCAGCCCCCAGTATTCTGGAAACACCATATATTTT. It codes for CASSPQYSGNTIYF.